This TCR beta chain was sequenced in a study of blood T cell repertoires in COVID-19. Study details: COVID-19 samples from acute and convalescent phases originated in the United States, Italy and Spain. Sources were T cells, B-cell-depleted T cells, or PBMCs; the material itself was cDNA or gDNA.

Authors' analysis steps: Scientists estimated how many nucleated cells there were by amplifying reference gene primers. Sequencing was performed with immunoSEQ multiplex PCR; in TCRdb, only in-frame clones are kept and a portion is missing. For V, J and clone size, that table is used; D and trimming come from the DNA. The repertoire holds about 250,000 clones, 75% to 85% seen once, with 4.5% to 5.5% in the top ten. This clone occurred a few times. There are 13 residues in the CDR3. Germline V gene data show CDR1 as SNHLY and CDR2 as FYNNEI. The ends were cut back, 1 base at V and 9 bases at J, with 10 bases in the middle.

The source of this sequence is a man in his fifties with active or convalescent COVID-19. This chain uses TRBV2 with TRBJ1-5; perhaps TRBD1 as D (5 bases). The sample taken for sequencing was peripheral blood. CDR3: CASSEERRGPQHF. In DNA, the CDR3 is TGTGCCAGCAGTGAAGAGAGGAGGGGGCCCCAGCATTTT.